A selection of T cell receptor beta chains follows, all from one sample in a study of control samples from healthy donors and cancer patients. Clones were sequenced by immunoSEQ multiplex PCR, and TCRdb holds only the in-frame ones, with some missing. The sample holds 150,000 or so clones, 93% seen once. Sample: blood. These receptors were taken from a man in his fifties in good health. Both conserved end residues are part of each CDR3. D genes are given only for firm matches. Only some rows state a clone size, as once, few, many or a class for expanded clones.

CASSRTRRSYEQYF,TGTGCCAGCAGCAGGACCCGAAGATCCTACGAGCAGTACTTC,TRBV14,NA,TRBJ2-7,NA
CSVEGGVQQYF,TGCAGCGTTGAGGGAGGGGTACAGCAGTACTTC,TRBV29-1,TRBD2,TRBJ2-7,NA
CASSLRTGVGYTEAFF,TGTGCCAGCAGCCTTCGGACAGGGGTCGGTTACACTGAAGCTTTCTTT,TRBV3-1/TRBV3-2,TRBD1,TRBJ1-1,NA
CASSLNSGLDYEQYF,TGTGCCAGCAGCTTAAACAGCGGGCTAGACTACGAGCAGTACTTC,TRBV7-6,NA,TRBJ2-7,once
CASSRGFGQGIYGYTF,TGTGCCAGCAGCCGCGGATTCGGACAGGGGATCTATGGCTACACCTTC,TRBV14,TRBD1,TRBJ1-2,NA
CASSYVADIAEQYF,TGTGCCAGCAGTTACGTCGCGGATATCGCCGAGCAGTACTTC,TRBV6-5,NA,TRBJ2-7,NA
CASSQVKLRETQYF,TGCGCCAGCAGCCAAGTAAAGCTTCGAGAGACCCAGTACTTC,TRBV4-1,NA,TRBJ2-5,NA
CAVNPGGHNQPQHF,TGTGCCGTTAACCCCGGGGGTCACAATCAGCCCCAGCATTTT,TRBV28,NA,TRBJ1-5,NA
CASSPAVTGELFF,TGTGCCAGCAGCCCCGCGGTCACTGGGGAGCTGTTTTTT,TRBV14,NA,TRBJ2-2,NA
CASSSRDRRTDTQYF,TGCGCCAGCAGCTCCCGGGACAGACGCACAGATACGCAGTATTTT,TRBV5-1,TRBD1,TRBJ2-3,NA
CAWNGVSYNEQFF,TGTGCCTGGAACGGGGTATCCTACAATGAGCAGTTCTTC,TRBV30,NA,TRBJ2-1,NA
CASSLRGRTGELFF,TGTGCCAGCAGCTTAAGGGGAAGGACCGGGGAGCTGTTTTTT,TRBV11-3,NA,TRBJ2-2,NA
CASRGTSGRNTGELFF,TGTGCCAGCAGGGGGACTAGCGGGAGGAACACCGGGGAGCTGTTTTTT,TRBV25-1,TRBD2,TRBJ2-2,NA
CASRLTTQNIQYF,TGTGCCAGCAGGCTGACTACGCAAAACATTCAGTACTTC,TRBV28,NA,TRBJ2-4,NA
CASSDGVDVSDTQYF,TGTGCCAGCAGCGACGGGGTGGATGTCTCAGATACGCAGTATTTT,TRBV21-1,NA,TRBJ2-3,NA
CASSSFAGTGGLGEQFF,TGTGCCAGCAGCTCCTTTGCCGGGACAGGGGGGTTGGGTGAGCAGTTCTTC,TRBV9,TRBD1,TRBJ2-1,NA
CASKRTSGDPNEQFF,TGTGCCAGCAAAAGGACTAGCGGGGACCCCAATGAGCAGTTCTTC,TRBV2,TRBD2,TRBJ2-1,once
CAHSGQGPTNEKLFF,TGTGCCCACTCGGGACAGGGACCAACTAATGAAAAACTGTTTTTT,TRBV28,TRBD1,TRBJ1-4,NA
CASSLEGTVTDTQYF,TGTGCCAGCAGCTTAGAGGGGACAGTCACAGATACGCAGTATTTT,TRBV7-6,TRBD1,TRBJ2-3,NA
CASSVGTGPYNEQFF,TGCGCCAGCAGCGTCGGGACAGGGCCGTACAATGAGCAGTTCTTC,TRBV5-1,TRBD1,TRBJ2-1,NA
CASSELGTMNTEAFF,TGTGCCAGCAGTGAATTGGGGACAATGAACACTGAAGCTTTCTTT,TRBV25-1,NA,TRBJ1-1,NA